The clone carrying this T cell receptor (beta chain) occurred once. Its antigen remains unknown. Patients with a history of autoimmune disease or on systemic immunosuppression were excluded. The record originates from a study of OX40 agonist ivuxolimab in advanced cancers. Study-level findings and limits: Partly responding patients at 0.1-3.0 mg/kg showed some of the smallest clonal expansion. Among the nonresponders, some also had low normalized T-cell clonal expansion. Dosing at 0.1 to 3.0 mg/kg was accompanied by clonal expansion of CD4+ and CD8+ blood T cells by week 6.

The repertoire was sequenced with immunoSEQ multiplex PCR; TCRdb's copy has only in-frame clones and lacks some. The sample yields about 140,000 clones, roughly nine tenths seen once. The CDR3 totals 15 residues. V lost 1 base and J 7 bases, leaving 14 bases between the germline ends. CDR1 and CDR2 (germline): LNHNV, YYDKDF (reference sequence). The chain is built from TRBV15 and TRBJ2-1; D perhaps matches TRBD2 (6 bases). The sequence was obtained from an adult with an advanced solid tumor such as melanoma, head and neck, liver or kidney cancer. Sequencing used CD4+ or CD8+ T cells sorted from blood, obtained in a trial of the OX40 agonist ivuxolimab. This CDR3 is CATSRVYGTPNEQFF. CDR3 coding DNA: TGTGCCACCAGCAGAGTATACGGGACTCCGAATGAGCAGTTCTTC.